This T cell receptor beta chain comes out of a study of shared clonotypes between healthy human individuals. CDR1 is SEHNR and CDR2 is FQNEAQ in the germline V gene (reference sequence). V lost 6 bases and J lost 6, with 15 bases in between. The CDR3 covers 13 residues. Produced via immunoSEQ multiplex PCR; TCRdb's table is partial and in-frame only. In the table there are millions of clones, around nine tenths of which are singletons. This TCR came from a man aged 18 to 30 in good health. The chain couples TRBV7-9 to TRBJ2-7; D perhaps matches TRBD1 (5 bases). The sequenced sample consisted of naive CD4+ T cells sorted from blood. Sample subset: CD45RA+ positively selected. As DNA, the CDR3 is TGTGCCAGCAGTTCAAGTGGGGCCGGCGAGCAGTACTTC. Its translation is CASSSSGAGEQYF.